These 6 T cell receptor beta chains share one sample of origin, sequenced in a study of beta chain features in type 1 diabetes. All of the isolated RNA was reverse transcribed, so expressed TCRB transcripts were sequenced. Method: immunoSEQ multiplex PCR; TCRdb's copy keeps in-frame clones and lacks some. This sample has around 500,000 clones; roughly 10% occur once, and the top ten carry 0.035% to 0.05%. Input material: naive CD4+ T cells from blood. These receptors were obtained from a woman aged 18-29 years in good health.

The table lists this clone with a few counts. J is TRBJ2-5 and V is TRBV4-2; the D gene is possibly TRBD2 (6 bases). This CDR3 contains 14 residues. Germline-derived CDR1 and CDR2 are LGHNA and YNFKEQ. V lost 4 bases and J 2 bases, leaving 11 bases between the germline ends. For the CDR3, the DNA is TGTGCCAGCAGCCCATGGCGGGGACAAGAGACCCAGTACTTC. Protein: CASSPWRGQETQYF.

The V call is TRBV5-1, the J call TRBJ2-3; D ambiguous. Deletions cut 0 bases from V and 3 bases from J, with 23 bases between. Germline V CDR1 and CDR2: SGHRS, YFSETQ. The CDR3 is made up of 19 amino acids. The chain's CDR3 is CASSLEGGAGQVVTDTQYF. DNA of the CDR3: TGCGCCAGCAGCTTGGAAGGTGGTGCCGGCCAGGTAGTGACAGATACGCAGTATTTT.

In its sample, this clone was seen a few times. The V gene is TRBV7-9, the J gene TRBJ2-3, with TRBD2 identical over 8 bases. J was trimmed by 6 bases and V by 0 bases; bases with no gene match: 5. The CDR3 is 15 amino acids. Germline CDR1 and CDR2: SEHNR and FQNEAQ (reference sequence). The CDR3 loop is CASSLARAGADTQYF. The CDR3 DNA follows: TGTGCCAGCAGCTTAGCTAGAGCGGGAGCGGATACGCAGTATTTT.

This chain links TRBV30 with TRBJ2-5, with D possibly being TRBD2 (6 bases). Germline CDR1 and CDR2: GTSNPN and SVGIG (reference sequence). The ends were cut back, 3 bases at V and 0 bases at J, with 17 bases in the middle. The CDR3 is 16 amino acids. The CDR3 DNA is TGTGCCTGGAGCGAAAAGGGACTCCGGTACCAAGAGACCCAGTACTTC. This gives the protein CAWSEKGLRYQETQYF.

This clone has a handful of counts. CDR3 loop: CASSPRQGAFEQFF. CDR3 in DNA: TGTGCCAGCAGTCCCAGACAGGGGGCCTTTGAGCAGTTCTTC. The J gene is TRBJ2-1, the V gene TRBV7-2; 10 bases fit TRBD1. CDR1 is SGHTA and CDR2 is FQGNSA in the germline V gene. The length of the CDR3 is 14 residues. With 6 bases clipped from V and 9 bases from J, the junction kept 8 bases outside the gene matches.

This clone has a count of ten or more. This rearrangement joins TRBV29-1 to TRBJ2-3; D unresolved. Trimming left V 5 bases short and J 2 bases short, with 14 bases between. CDR1 is SQVTM and CDR2 is ANQGSEA in the germline V gene. This CDR3 comprises 14 residues. The CDR3 coding sequence is TGCAGCGTTACAAGTCCAAAGACCACAGATACGCAGTATTTT. This sequence encodes CSVTSPKTTDTQYF.